The sequence of this TCR beta chain was determined in a study of shared clonotypes between healthy human individuals. Whole-study context: A donor's plate count was three for CD4 naive and three for CD4 memory; CD8 naive had two and CD8 memory one. Study findings and constraints: Naive CD4 clonotypes overlapped across a handful of donors at around 4.8%. Among the subsets, naive ones generally showed larger estimated richness than memory ones.

Turning to this clone: Its antigen is unidentified. Other DNA sequences from this sample encode an identical CDR3 as well.

The protocol was immunoSEQ multiplex PCR, while the TCRdb copy is restricted to in-frame clones and leaves out a portion. This sample carries just over 2,000,000 clones, 85% to 95% of them seen once, and the ten largest clones take about 0.13%. The CDR3 has 11 residues. Trimming removed 3 bases from V and 4 bases from J, with 7 bases in between. From germline, CDR1 is DFQATT and CDR2 SNEGSKA (reference sequence). Every contributor of samples was a Caucasian grown-up residing in Nashville, Tennessee. This TCR was recovered from a man between 18 and 29 years old in good health. The rearrangement joins TRBV20-1 to TRBJ2-7; D is undetermined. Material for sequencing was naive CD4+ T cells sorted from blood. Subset noted: CD45RA+ positively selected. Here the CDR3 DNA reads TGCAGTGCTAGGTCAGGATACGAGCAGTACTTC. Its translation: CSARSGYEQYF.